This T cell receptor beta chain is drawn from a study of blood T cell repertoires in COVID-19 (dated by TCRdb to about 2020). The study in broad terms: Samples covering the acute and convalescent phases of COVID-19 were provided by collaborators in the United States, Italy and Spain. The material from the prospective study consisted of cDNA or gDNA derived from T cells, B-cell-depleted T cells, or PBMCs. Deeply sampled blood TCRbeta repertoires from subjects exposed to, actively infected with, or recovered from COVID-19 were included in the dataset. A freely available public database, intended as a resource for researchers studying the immune response to SARS-CoV-2, is where the repertoires were released. Samples came from the ongoing ImmuneRACE study (first 160 participants) plus 1,254 subjects from 6 global collaborators. Sample metadata almost always included a de-identified subject ID, COVID-19 status, age in years and sex. Where available, HLA class I and class II types were taken from metadata supplied by the sample provider and were not determined by assay-based typing.

For this chain, trimming is 0 bases at the V end and 1 base at the J end, and the number of junction bases without a gene match is 5. The germline V gene provides CDR1 SGHDN and CDR2 FVKESK. The CDR3 contains 16 residues, cysteine and phenylalanine counted. Of all the DNA, just the CDR3 is kept, 48 bases in frame from base 1. Participants in the prospective study were enrolled through a virtual design, were aged about 18 to 90 years, and lived in roughly 24 United States geographic areas. In the prospective study, participants were assigned to cohorts based on the clinical history participants reported in a screening survey and a study questionnaire. ImmuneRACE Cohort 3 recovered participants were defined by two consecutive negative NP/OP PCR tests, healthcare professional clearance, or symptom resolution. Each participant in the prospective study had whole blood, serum and a nasopharyngeal or oropharyngeal swab collected by mobile phlebotomists. Prospective study participants could optionally give additional blood draws and questionnaires over an approximately two-month period. Blood samples from the prospective study were shipped frozen or at room temperature prior to DNA extraction.

The paper as a whole reports these results and caveats: The amount of clinical and demographic metadata varied by source and participant and was provided uncurated.

The immunoSEQ Assay, a bias-controlled multiplex PCR, was used to amplify TCRbeta CDR3 regions from genomic DNA. The authors processed their data as follows. The number of nucleated cells in each sample was estimated from the amplification of reference gene primers within the assay. To quantify the absolute abundance of each unique TCRbeta CDR3 rearrangement, sequence reads were collapsed and filtered. For each sample, productive Simpson clonality was calculated as the square root of Simpson's diversity index across productive rearrangements. This immuneACCESS table, as held by TCRdb, lists in-frame sequences with V and J called but not all clones. Of the missing ones, under half trace to an unresolved V gene in checked studies; the others have no known cause. Clonal size and the V and J genes are those of that table, whereas D and trimming came from the DNA. This sample holds roughly 250,000 clones; approximately 90% were observed only once. The leading ten clones occupy around 1.8% of the sample.

About this clone itself: Its antigen has not been determined. Base qualities are not recorded, but no much larger clone differs from it by a single base.

This TCR was recovered from a woman between 18 and 29 years old who had recovered from COVID-19. Sequenced input: PBMCs or T cells enriched from blood (not recorded which). The V and J segments used are TRBV14 and TRBJ2-7; TRBD2 matches 8 bases in the middle. The CDR3 region: CASSQEPSGGSYEQYF. The sequence in DNA is TGTGCCAGCAGCCAAGAGCCCAGCGGGGGATCCTACGAGCAGTACTTC.